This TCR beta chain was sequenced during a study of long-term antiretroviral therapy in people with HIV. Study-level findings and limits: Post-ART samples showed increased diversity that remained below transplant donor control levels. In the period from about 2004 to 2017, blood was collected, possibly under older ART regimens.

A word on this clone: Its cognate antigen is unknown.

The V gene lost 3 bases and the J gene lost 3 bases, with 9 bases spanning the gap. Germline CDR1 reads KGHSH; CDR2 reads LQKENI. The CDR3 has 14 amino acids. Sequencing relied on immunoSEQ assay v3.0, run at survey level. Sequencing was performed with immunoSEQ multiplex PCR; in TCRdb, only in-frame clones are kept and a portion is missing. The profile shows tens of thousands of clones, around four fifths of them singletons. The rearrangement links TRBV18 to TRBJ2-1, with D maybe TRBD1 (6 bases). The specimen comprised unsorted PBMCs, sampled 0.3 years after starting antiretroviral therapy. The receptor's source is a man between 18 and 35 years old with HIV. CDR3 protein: CASSPGARYNEQFF. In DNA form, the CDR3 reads TGTGCCAGCTCACCGGGGGCGCGCTACAATGAGCAGTTCTTC.